This T cell receptor beta chain was found in a study of blood T cells in healthy people across ages. The germline V gene has CDR1 MDHEN and CDR2 SYDVKM. The CDR3 runs 15 residues. V shed 4 bases and J shed 3 bases, with 16 bases lying between them. A second PCR of 7 to 11 cycles used a sample-barcoded 5' primer and a J-beta primer mix. TCRdb analysed the 5' RACE reads with MiXCR anew, one entry per CDR3 protein. Of approximately 760,000 distinct CDR3 sequences in the sample, 20% to 25% were seen once. These sequences were also reported in another study, on T cells of mothers and their children.

The origin of this receptor is a boy aged 10-17 years in good health. The chain is built from TRBV28 and TRBJ2-7; D remains ambiguous. Sample: blood. CDR3 sequence reads: CASSSLPKGNYEQYF. CDR3 DNA sequence: TGTGCCAGCAGTTCCCTTCCCAAGGGCAACTACGAGCAGTACTTC.